Presented here are 22 T cell receptor beta chains from one specimen sequenced in a study of cytomegalovirus exposure and HLA in healthy donors. TCRdb's table, derived via immunoSEQ multiplex PCR, lists solely in-frame clones and lacks some. The sample records some 68,000 clones, 95% to 97% being singletons. Sequenced material: PBMCs. The receptors were sampled from a man younger than 35 in good health and CMV-seronegative.

Details on this clone: Other DNA sequences in this sample translate to the same CDR3. J is TRBJ1-2 and V is TRBV6-5, with 8 bases identical to TRBD1. The V gene's germline CDR1 is MNHEY and CDR2 SVGAGI. The CDR3 is 13 residues long. Trimming took 4 bases from V and 5 from J; bases not matched to a gene: 3. CDR3 sequence (DNA): TGTGCCAGCAGTTTGCAGGGGGCGTATGGCTACACCTTC. It yields the protein CASSLQGAYGYTF.

The V and J genes are TRBV28 and TRBJ2-3; 8 nucleotides line up with TRBD1. Germline V gene lookup returns CDR1 MDHEN and CDR2 SYDVKM. This CDR3 has 15 amino acids. V trimming: 4 bases; J trimming: 0 bases; junction bases outside the gene matches: 3. CDR3 amino acids: CASSYGTGSTDTQYF. The CDR3 DNA sequence: TGTGCCAGCAGTTATGGGACAGGTAGCACAGATACGCAGTATTTT.

The gene calls are TRBV19 and TRBJ2-5; 7 positions match TRBD1. J lost 5 bases, V lost 6 bases, and 9 bases had no gene match. The CDR3 totals 14 residues. CDR1 is LNHDA, CDR2 SQIVND, per germline (reference sequence). CDR3 sequence: CASSNRGSYETQYF. DNA for the CDR3: TGTGCCAGTAGCAACAGGGGATCGTACGAGACCCAGTACTTC.

The count of this clone is one. The chain links TRBV7-9 to TRBJ2-3, with 10 bases fitting TRBD1. This CDR3 is 16 amino acids long. Germline V gives CDR1 SEHNR, CDR2 FQNEAQ (reference sequence). The V segment lost 0 bases and the J segment 3 bases; nucleotides outside the gene matches: 3. Here the CDR3 DNA reads TGTGCCAGCAGCTTAGCCGGGACAGGGGTTACAGATACGCAGTATTTT. Translating gives CASSLAGTGVTDTQYF.

The chain employs TRBV29-1 and TRBJ1-2; 9 bases match TRBD1. J was trimmed by 7 bases and V by 7 bases; bases with no gene match: 13. CDR1 SQVTM and CDR2 ANQGSEA come from the germline V gene. This CDR3 spans 14 amino acids. The CDR3 protein is CSAQPDRGGRGYTF. The DNA for the CDR3 is TGCAGCGCTCAACCGGACAGGGGAGGCCGTGGCTACACCTTC.

Remarks on this clone: Additional DNA sequences in this sample encode the identical CDR3. This chain connects TRBV9 to TRBJ1-1, with D possibly matching TRBD1 (6 bases). In germline, CDR1 is SGDLS, CDR2 YYNGEE. CDR3 length: 14 residues. Trimming shortened V by 0 bases and J by 4 bases, and 10 bases separated the two germline ends. CDR3 DNA sequence: TGTGCCAGCAGCGTAGTGGGAGGGGGCACTGAAGCTTTCTTT. Translation: CASSVVGGGTEAFF.

The rearrangement joins TRBV29-1 to TRBJ2-1; 10 positions match TRBD2. CDR3 length equals 14 residues. Trimming removed 5 bases from V and 9 bases from J; junction bases left unmatched: 10. Germline V gene data show CDR1 as SQVTM and CDR2 as ANQGSEA. DNA of the CDR3: TGCAGCGTTCACCCTAGCGGGAGTAGCCGTGAGCAGTTCTTC. Protein: CSVHPSGSSREQFF.

The chain recombines TRBV5-1 with TRBJ2-1; D is possibly TRBD2 (6 bases). CDR3 length: 17 residues. CDR1 and CDR2 (germline): SGHRS, YFSETQ. V was pared by 3 bases and J by 1 base, with 17 bases between. The CDR3 spells CASSSPTGVRSYNEQFF. Here the CDR3 DNA reads TGCGCCAGCAGCTCACCTACGGGAGTGAGGTCCTACAATGAGCAGTTCTTC. Variable domain in full (rest from reference TRBV5-1 and TRBJ2-1): KAGVTQTPRYLIKTRGQQVTLSCSPISGHRSVSWYQQTPGQGLQFLFEYFSETQRNKGNFPGRFSGRQFSNSRSEMNVSTLELGDSALYLCASSSPTGVRSYNEQFFGPGTRLTVL.

This rearrangement joins TRBV13 to TRBJ2-1; a possible D gene is TRBD2 (5 bases). The CDR3 is 15 amino acids. Germline V gene data show CDR1 as PRHDT and CDR2 as FYEKMQ (reference sequence). The V and J ends lost 0 bases and 3 bases respectively, with 9 bases between them. CDR3 residues: CASSLGSSYYNEQFF. Here the CDR3 DNA reads TGTGCCAGCAGCTTAGGGTCTAGCTACTACAATGAGCAGTTCTTC. Full variable domain (rest looked up from reference TRBV13 and TRBJ2-1): AAGVIQSPRHLIKEKRETATLKCYPIPRHDTVYWYQQGPGQDPQFLISFYEKMQSDKGSIPDRFSAQQFSDYHSELNMSSLELGDSALYFCASSLGSSYYNEQFFGPGTRLTVL.

This chain links TRBV19 with TRBJ2-1; TRBD2 might be the D (7 bases). The CDR3 totals 15 residues. V was clipped by 10 bases and J by 2 bases, with 18 bases between them. Germline V gene data show CDR1 as LNHDA and CDR2 as SQIVND (reference sequence). CDR3 sequence: CATKGGAAAYNEQFF. The CDR3 bases are TGTGCCACCAAAGGGGGGGCGGCAGCCTACAATGAGCAGTTCTTC.

For the CDR3, the DNA is TGTGCCAGCAGTTCTAGGGGCACCGGGGAGCTGTTTTTT. Translation gives CASSSRGTGELFF. The V gene is TRBV27, the J gene TRBJ2-2; possibly TRBD1 for D (5 bases). Germline V lookup: CDR1 MNHEY, CDR2 SMNVEV (reference sequence). V was cut by 4 bases and J by 4 bases, with 7 bases left in between. The CDR3 covers 13 residues.

The genes are TRBV15 and TRBJ1-4, with no clear D. V lost 3 bases to trimming and J lost 0 bases, with 5 bases between them. The CDR3 has 14 amino acids. In germline, CDR1 is LNHNV, CDR2 YYDKDF (reference sequence). The CDR3 protein is CATSSRSTNEKLFF. In nucleotides, the CDR3 is TGTGCCACCAGCAGTCGGTCAACTAATGAAAAACTGTTTTTT.

The gene calls are TRBV5-1 and TRBJ2-1, with a weak D call TRBD2 (5 bases). V was trimmed by 0 bases and J by 3 bases, leaving 7 bases between them. Germline values: CDR1 SGHRS, CDR2 YFSETQ. There are 14 residues in the CDR3. CDR3 loop: CASSLGENYNEQFF. The CDR3 DNA reads TGCGCCAGCAGCTTGGGGGAGAACTACAATGAGCAGTTCTTC.

A remark on this clone: The same CDR3 is also encoded by other DNA sequences in this sample. J is TRBJ1-4 and V is TRBV27; no clear D. The germline V gene encodes CDR1 MNHEY and CDR2 SMNVEV (reference sequence). The CDR3 runs 11 residues. Trimming took 4 bases from V and 7 from J, leaving 4 bases between them. The CDR3 nucleotides are TGTGCCAGCAGTTCCGGTGAAAAACTGTTTTTT. Its protein product is CASSSGEKLFF.

The chain is built from TRBV28 and TRBJ1-2; weak D call: TRBD1 (6 bases). In germline, CDR1 is MDHEN, CDR2 SYDVKM. V was trimmed by 5 bases and J by 4 bases, leaving 14 bases between them. This CDR3 has 14 amino acids. The CDR3 sequence is CASSGGASTYGYTF. For the CDR3, the DNA is TGTGCCAGCAGTGGGGGGGCCTCGACCTATGGCTACACCTTC.

V is TRBV6-5 and J is TRBJ2-7; 9 nucleotides match TRBD2. This CDR3 region has 14 residues. Germline CDR1 reads MNHEY; CDR2 reads SVGAGI. V trimming: 2 bases; J trimming: 2 bases; junction bases outside the gene matches: 1. The CDR3 is CASSYERGAYEQYF. CDR3 in DNA: TGTGCCAGCAGTTACGAGCGGGGGGCCTACGAGCAGTACTTC.

The chain joins TRBV19 to TRBJ2-7; D perhaps matches TRBD1 (5 bases). Trimming stripped 1 base from V and 2 bases from J, with 15 bases between. CDR3 length equals 16 residues. From germline, CDR1 is LNHDA and CDR2 SQIVND (reference sequence). The CDR3 nucleotides are TGTGCCAGTAGTATAGCCTTAGGGGTCAGCGCCTACGAGCAGTACTTC. It translates to CASSIALGVSAYEQYF.

This chain uses TRBV9 with TRBJ1-1; 9 nucleotides agree with TRBD1. V lost 3 bases to trimming and J lost 1 base; unmatched junction nucleotides: 7. Germline V lookup: CDR1 SGDLS, CDR2 YYNGEE. This CDR3 has 16 amino acids. In DNA, the CDR3 is TGTGCCAGCAGCGGACGGACAGGGGACACGAACACTGAAGCTTTCTTT. Its protein product is CASSGRTGDTNTEAFF.

The gene calls are TRBV28 and TRBJ1-1; perhaps TRBD1 as D (5 bases). The germline CDR1 and CDR2 sequences are MDHEN and SYDVKM. The ends were cut back, 2 bases at V and 3 bases at J, with 19 bases in the middle. The CDR3 covers 17 residues. CDR3 amino acids: CASSLRFRRGRYTEAFF. The CDR3, as DNA: TGTGCCAGCAGTTTAAGGTTTAGGAGGGGCCGTTACACTGAAGCTTTCTTT.

Points on this clone: One end of the junction fails to match germline, which may point to a read error. The chain uses TRBV6-1 and TRBJ2-1; TRBD1 agrees at 7 bases. This CDR3 has 15 amino acids. Germline V gene data show CDR1 as MNHNS and CDR2 as SASEGT. CDR3 residues: CTSSERTGLYNEQFF. CDR3 coding DNA: TGTACCAGCAGTGAAAGGACAGGCCTGTACAATGAGCAGTTCTTC.

This clone was recorded once. The chain joins TRBV9 to TRBJ2-3, with D possibly TRBD2 on 6 matching bases. The V end lost 4 bases, the J end lost 1 base, and 16 bases lay between the germline ends. CDR3 length equals 16 residues. Germline-derived CDR1 and CDR2 are SGDLS and YYNGEE. The CDR3 sequence: CASSPTGGKGTDTQYF. CDR3 in DNA: TGTGCCAGCAGCCCCACTGGGGGGAAGGGCACAGATACGCAGTATTTT.

This sequence joins TRBV14 and TRBJ2-4; TRBD1 agrees at 10 bases. Germline V lookup: CDR1 SGHDN, CDR2 FVKESK. J lost 9 bases, V lost 4 bases, and 9 bases had no gene match. This CDR3 is built from 15 residues. CDR3 residues: CASSPTPGQGSIQYF. CDR3 sequence (DNA): TGTGCCAGCAGCCCAACCCCGGGACAGGGGAGCATTCAGTACTTC.